In its sample, the clone carrying this TCR beta chain was seen many times. Its cognate antigen is unknown. What was amplified from RNA transcripts were TCR beta CDR3 regions. Researchers ran a first-round RT-PCR on the TCR CDR3 using the HTBI primer set. Each CDR3 protein is one row after TCRdb ran MiXCR on the multiplex PCR reads. The repertoire includes 160,000 or so distinct CDR3 sequences, about 9% of them detected once, and approximately 24% sits in the top ten. Orbital computed tomography and thyroid ultrasound, together with serum TRAb and thyroxine and clinical symptoms, were used for diagnoses. The sample belongs to a study of T cells in Graves' hyperthyroidism and ophthalmopathy. Study-wide context: Once the initial diagnosis was made, peripheral blood was obtained before any treatment. Study results and limitations: Ophthalmopathy was told apart from stable hyperthyroidism by a 13 V-J model. Among thyroid clonotypes expanded above 0.001, most also appeared in blood.

The V and J ends lost 2 bases and 1 base respectively, with 15 bases between them. Germline CDR1 reads MDHEN; CDR2 reads SYDVKM. The length of the CDR3 is 18 residues. The sequence was obtained from a woman aged 18-35 years with Graves' hyperthyroidism that later progressed to Graves' ophthalmopathy. The rearrangement uses TRBV28 and TRBJ1-6; unclear D gene. The sample taken for sequencing was blood. The CDR3 region has the DNA TGTGCCAGCAGTTTAAAAGGAGTCTTACCGTCCTATAATTCACCCCTCCACTTT. This translates into CASSLKGVLPSYNSPLHF.